Listed here are 3 T cell receptor beta chains from one sample, sequenced in a study of cytomegalovirus exposure and HLA in healthy donors. Use of 60 Vbeta and 13 Jbeta primers characterized the PCR. TCRdb's copy holds only in-frame clones and misses some; the assay was immunoSEQ multiplex PCR. This sample carries 150,000 to 200,000 clones, roughly 79% of them seen once, and the ten largest clones take about 1.3%. Sequencing was performed on PBMCs. The receptor set was obtained from a man younger than 45 in good health and CMV-seronegative.

The chain recombines TRBV7-8 with TRBJ2-5, with D unresolved. The CDR3 sequence is 14 residues long. Germline CDR1 reads SGHVS; CDR2 reads FQNEAQ. Trimming pared 2 bases from V and 4 bases from J, leaving 11 bases between. The CDR3 bases are TGTGCCAGCAGCTTAACGGTCCCCTTAGAGACCCAGTACTTC. Translation: CASSLTVPLETQYF.

V gene TRBV2 combines with J gene TRBJ1-5, with a possible D match to TRBD1 (5 bases). V lost 0 bases, J lost 7 bases, and 10 bases lay in between. The CDR3 has 14 amino acids. Germline CDR1 SNHLY, CDR2 FYNNEI. The CDR3 spells CASSEAGAGQPQHF. In DNA, the CDR3 is TGTGCCAGCAGTGAAGCAGGGGCCGGGCAGCCCCAGCATTTT.

The CDR3 coding sequence is TGTGCCAGCACAACAGGGAACCCATATAGCAATCAGCCCCAGCATTTT. Translated, it gives CASTTGNPYSNQPQHF. This chain connects TRBV14 to TRBJ1-5; weak D call: TRBD1 (6 bases). Trimming removed 7 bases at V and 0 bases at J, with 16 bases between. CDR1 SGHDN and CDR2 FVKESK come from the germline V gene. CDR3 length equals 16 residues. Full variable domain (remainder filled in from reference TRBV14 and TRBJ1-5): EAGVTQFPSHSVIEKGQTVTLRCDPISGHDNLYWYRRVMGKEIKFLLHFVKESKQDESGMPNNRFLAERTGGTYSTLKVQPAELEDSGVYFCASTTGNPYSNQPQHFGDGTRLSIL.